The rows below give T cell receptor beta chains drawn from one sample of a study of Graves' ophthalmopathy and Graves' hyperthyroidism. TCRdb re-derived calls from the multiplex PCR reads in MiXCR, one entry per CDR3 protein. The repertoire includes around 1.1 million distinct CDR3 sequences, approximately 35% of them detected once, and approximately 12% sits in the top ten. Source material: peripheral blood or thyroid tissue (not recorded which). These receptors all stem from an adult man with Graves' hyperthyroidism. Each CDR3 is given without its conserved first and last residue. Fields, in order: V gene, clone size, CDR3 protein. Clone size is shown for a subset of rows, as once, few, many or a class of expanded clone.

>TRBV29-1|few
SVGGTGVSLNYGYT
>TRBV6-5|few
ASQRQGATPNEQY
>TRBV27|-
ASSLSMRVDTGELF
>TRBV10-3|-
AIKREGGTETQY
>TRBV2|few
ASSDIGTRGNTIY
>TRBV6-6|few
ASSRPGQIYGYT
>TRBV5-6|-
ASSQTGTAYGYT
>TRBV10-3|many
AISVRTSSYEQY
>TRBV15|many
ATSREDPNYGYT
>TRBV15|many
ATSREQANTEAF
>TRBV9|-
ATSQETQY
>TRBV2|many
ASSGSGANVLT
>TRBV24-1|few
ATSDPGTGSGRSNTGELF
>TRBV30|-
AWSVLVTSPLH
>TRBV4-2|many
ASSQDFRNDYGYT
>TRBV3-1|many
ASSHGRAVSPLH
>TRBV20-1|-
SAPTGKNTEAF
>TRBV15|-
ATSSFRDRDRLRSNQPQH
>TRBV7-2|-
ASSLVARDIYGYT
>TRBV12-3/TRBV12-4|few
ASQNRGGLSNQPQH
>TRBV10-3|-
AIKSGDVSYEQY
>TRBV12-3/TRBV12-4|-
ASSPALGEYGYT
>TRBV19|-
ASSLPRPGTEAF
>TRBV12-3/TRBV12-4|few
AGSLAGSYGYT